This T cell receptor (beta chain) was sequenced during a study of cytomegalovirus exposure and HLA in healthy donors. Study-wide context: Tens of millions of unique TCRs from HLA-typed donors were held in an early release of data. Study-wide points: Cytomegalovirus-associated status was assigned to 150 or so TCR beta chains. Sequencing had likely introduced a cluster of highly shared sequence variants as an artifact.

The CDR3 loop spans 13 amino acids. Germline V gene data show CDR1 as SGHTS and CDR2 as YDEGEE. The PCR made use of 60 Vbeta and 13 Jbeta primers. Sequencing used immunoSEQ multiplex PCR; TCRdb keeps in-frame clones, though not all of them. The table records over 150,000 clones, more than 75% of them present only once. A note on this clone: What it binds is unknown. One junction end disagrees with the germline gene, perhaps due to a read error.

Sequencing was done on a sample of PBMCs. The V call is TRBV5-8, the J call TRBJ1-2; the D is unclear. The sequence was obtained from a girl under 18 in good health and CMV-seropositive. DNA for the CDR3: TGTGCCAGCAGGGAGAGGATCCCGGGTCTCACTCTATTC. Amino acids: CASRERIPGLTLF.